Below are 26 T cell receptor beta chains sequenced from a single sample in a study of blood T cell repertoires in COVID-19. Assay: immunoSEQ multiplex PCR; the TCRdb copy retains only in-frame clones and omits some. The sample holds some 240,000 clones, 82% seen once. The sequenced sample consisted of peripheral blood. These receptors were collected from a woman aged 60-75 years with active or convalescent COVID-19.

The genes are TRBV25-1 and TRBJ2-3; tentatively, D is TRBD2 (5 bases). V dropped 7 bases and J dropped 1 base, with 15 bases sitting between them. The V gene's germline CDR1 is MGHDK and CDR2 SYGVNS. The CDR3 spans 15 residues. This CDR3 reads CASTPPGLGTDTQYF. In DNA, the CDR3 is TGTGCCAGCACCCCCCCGGGGTTGGGCACAGATACGCAGTATTTT.

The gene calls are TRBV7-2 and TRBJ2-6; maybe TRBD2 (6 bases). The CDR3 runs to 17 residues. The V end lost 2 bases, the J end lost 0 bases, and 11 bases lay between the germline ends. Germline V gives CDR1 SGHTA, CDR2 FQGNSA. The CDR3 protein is CASSLRDGSSGANVLTF. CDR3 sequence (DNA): TGTGCCAGCAGCTTAAGGGACGGGAGCTCTGGGGCCAACGTCCTGACTTTC. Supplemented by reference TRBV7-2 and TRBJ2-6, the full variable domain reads GAGVSQSPSNKVTEKGKDVELRCDPISGHTALYWYRQSLGQGLEFLIYFQGNSAPDKSGLPSDRFSAERTGGSVSTLTIQRTQQEDSAVYLCASSLRDGSSGANVLTFGAGSRLTVL.

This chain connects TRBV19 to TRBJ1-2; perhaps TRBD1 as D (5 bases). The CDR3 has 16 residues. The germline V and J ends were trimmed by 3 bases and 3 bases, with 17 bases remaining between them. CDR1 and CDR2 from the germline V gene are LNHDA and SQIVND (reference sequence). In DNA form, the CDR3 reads TGTGCCAGTAGTATCGACCAGGGCCGAGACGACTATGGCTACACCTTC. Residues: CASSIDQGRDDYGYTF.

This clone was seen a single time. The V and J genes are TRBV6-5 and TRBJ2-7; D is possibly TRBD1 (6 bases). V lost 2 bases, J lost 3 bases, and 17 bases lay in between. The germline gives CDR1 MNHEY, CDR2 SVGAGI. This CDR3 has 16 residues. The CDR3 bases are TGTGCCAGCAGTTACGCCGCCGGGACACCCTTCTACGAGCAGTACTTC. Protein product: CASSYAAGTPFYEQYF.

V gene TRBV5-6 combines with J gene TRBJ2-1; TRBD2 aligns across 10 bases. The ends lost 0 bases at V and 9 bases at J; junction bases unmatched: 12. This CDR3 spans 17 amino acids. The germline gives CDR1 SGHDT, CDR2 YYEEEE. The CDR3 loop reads CASSLGGSGGWLGEQFF. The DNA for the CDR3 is TGTGCCAGCAGCTTGGGAGGTAGCGGGGGGTGGCTCGGTGAGCAGTTCTTC. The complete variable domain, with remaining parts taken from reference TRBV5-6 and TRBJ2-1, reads DAGVTQSPTHLIKTRGQQVTLRCSPKSGHDTVSWYQQALGQGPQFIFQYYEEEERQRGNFPDRFSGHQFPNYSSELNVNALLLGDSALYLCASSLGGSGGWLGEQFFGPGTRLTVL.

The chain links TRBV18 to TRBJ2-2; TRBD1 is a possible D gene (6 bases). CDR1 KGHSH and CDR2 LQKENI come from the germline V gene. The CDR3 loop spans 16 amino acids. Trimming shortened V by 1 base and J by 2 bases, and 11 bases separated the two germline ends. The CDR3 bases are TGTGCCAGCTCACCACTGGGACACCGAAACACCGGGGAGCTGTTTTTT. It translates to CASSPLGHRNTGELFF.

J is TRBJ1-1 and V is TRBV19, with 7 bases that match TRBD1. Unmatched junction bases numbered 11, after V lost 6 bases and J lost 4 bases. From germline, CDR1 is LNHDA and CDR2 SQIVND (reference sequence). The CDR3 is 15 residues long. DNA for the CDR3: TGTGCCAGTAGCTCTCCGGGACAGTGGGGCACTGAAGCTTTCTTT. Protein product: CASSSPGQWGTEAFF.

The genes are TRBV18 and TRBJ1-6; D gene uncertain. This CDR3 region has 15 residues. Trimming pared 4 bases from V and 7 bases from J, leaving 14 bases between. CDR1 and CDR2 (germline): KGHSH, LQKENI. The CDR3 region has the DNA TGTGCCAGCTCACGGCGGGCCCGACGCAATTCACCCCTCCACTTT. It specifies CASSRRARRNSPLHF.

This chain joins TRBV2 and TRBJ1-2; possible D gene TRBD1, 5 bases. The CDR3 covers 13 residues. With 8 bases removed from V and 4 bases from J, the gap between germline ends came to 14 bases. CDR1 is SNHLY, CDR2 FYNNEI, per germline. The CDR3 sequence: CASAFGGFYGYTF. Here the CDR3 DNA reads TGTGCCAGCGCCTTTGGGGGGTTCTATGGCTACACCTTC. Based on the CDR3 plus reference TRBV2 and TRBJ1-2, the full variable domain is EPEVTQTPSHQVTQMGQEVILRCVPISNHLYFYWYRQILGQKVEFLVSFYNNEISEKSEIFDDQFSVERPDGSNFTLKIRSTKLEDSAMYFCASAFGGFYGYTFGSGTRLTVV.

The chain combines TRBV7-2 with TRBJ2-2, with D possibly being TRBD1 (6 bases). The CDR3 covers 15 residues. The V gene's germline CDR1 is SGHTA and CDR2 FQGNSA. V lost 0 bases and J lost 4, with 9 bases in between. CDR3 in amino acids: CASSLATGFTGELFF. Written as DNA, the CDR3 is TGTGCCAGCAGCTTAGCGACAGGCTTCACCGGGGAGCTGTTTTTT.

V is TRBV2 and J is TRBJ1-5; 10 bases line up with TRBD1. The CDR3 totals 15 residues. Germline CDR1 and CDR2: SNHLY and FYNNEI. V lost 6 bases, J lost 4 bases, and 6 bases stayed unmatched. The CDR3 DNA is TGTGCCAGCAGGGGACAGGGGATACTGAATCAGCCCCAGCATTTT. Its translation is CASRGQGILNQPQHF.

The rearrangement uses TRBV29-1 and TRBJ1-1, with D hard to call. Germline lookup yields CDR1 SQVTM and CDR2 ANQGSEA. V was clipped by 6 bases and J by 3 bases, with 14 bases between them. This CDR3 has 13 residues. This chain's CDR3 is CSVTGSFYTEAFF. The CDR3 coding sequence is TGCAGCGTCACCGGTTCCTTCTACACTGAAGCTTTCTTT.

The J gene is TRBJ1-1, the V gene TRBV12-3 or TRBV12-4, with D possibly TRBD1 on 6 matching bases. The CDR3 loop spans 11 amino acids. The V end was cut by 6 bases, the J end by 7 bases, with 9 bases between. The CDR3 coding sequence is TGTGCCAGCAGCCAGGGGCGTGAAGCTTTCTTT. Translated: CASSQGREAFF.

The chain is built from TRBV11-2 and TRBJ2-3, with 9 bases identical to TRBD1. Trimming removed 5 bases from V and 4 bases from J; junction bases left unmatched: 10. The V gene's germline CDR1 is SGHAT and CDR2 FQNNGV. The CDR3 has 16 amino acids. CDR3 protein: CASSPIRTGESDTQYF. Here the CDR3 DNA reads TGTGCCAGCAGCCCCATCCGGACAGGGGAGTCAGATACGCAGTATTTT.

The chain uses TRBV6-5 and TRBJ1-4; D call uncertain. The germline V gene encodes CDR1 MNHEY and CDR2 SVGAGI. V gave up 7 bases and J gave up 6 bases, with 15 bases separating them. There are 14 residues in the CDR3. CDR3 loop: CASKSPRSDEKLFF. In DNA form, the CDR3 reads TGTGCCAGCAAATCGCCCCGGTCCGATGAAAAACTGTTTTTT.

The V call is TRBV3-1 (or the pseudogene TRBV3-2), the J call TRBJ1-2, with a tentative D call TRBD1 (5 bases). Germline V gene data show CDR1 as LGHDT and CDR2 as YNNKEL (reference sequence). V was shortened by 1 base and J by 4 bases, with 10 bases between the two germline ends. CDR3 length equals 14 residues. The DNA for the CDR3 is TGTGCCAGCAGCCAAGGGGAAGGGGTCTATGGCTACACCTTC. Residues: CASSQGEGVYGYTF.

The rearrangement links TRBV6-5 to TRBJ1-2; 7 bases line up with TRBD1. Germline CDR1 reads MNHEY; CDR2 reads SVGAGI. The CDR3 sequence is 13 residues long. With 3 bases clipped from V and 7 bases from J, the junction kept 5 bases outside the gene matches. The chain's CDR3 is CASSYPDRAGYTF. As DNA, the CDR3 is TGTGCCAGCAGTTATCCCGACAGGGCTGGCTACACCTTC.

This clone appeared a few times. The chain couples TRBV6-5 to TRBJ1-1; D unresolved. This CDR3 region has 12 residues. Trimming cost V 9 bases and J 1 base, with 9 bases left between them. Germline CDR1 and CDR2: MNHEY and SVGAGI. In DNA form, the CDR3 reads TGTGCCAGTTTTCGGGGGAACACTGAAGCTTTCTTT. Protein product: CASFRGNTEAFF.

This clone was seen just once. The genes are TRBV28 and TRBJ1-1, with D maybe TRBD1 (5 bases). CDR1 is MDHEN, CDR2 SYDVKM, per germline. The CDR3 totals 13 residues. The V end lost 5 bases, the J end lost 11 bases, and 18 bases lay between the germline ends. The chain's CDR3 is CASSPGYAAGAFF. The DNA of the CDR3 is TGTGCCAGCAGTCCAGGGTATGCCGCAGGTGCTTTCTTT.

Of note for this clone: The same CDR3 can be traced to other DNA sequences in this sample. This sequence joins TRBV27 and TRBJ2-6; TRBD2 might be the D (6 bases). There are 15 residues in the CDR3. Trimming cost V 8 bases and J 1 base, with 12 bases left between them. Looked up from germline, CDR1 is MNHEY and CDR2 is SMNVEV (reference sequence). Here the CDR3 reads CASSQRGSGANVLTF. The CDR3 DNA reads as TGTGCCAGCTCTCAACGGGGGTCTGGGGCCAACGTCCTGACTTTC. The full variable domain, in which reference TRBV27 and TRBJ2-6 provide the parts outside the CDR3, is EAQVTQNPRYLITVTGKKLTVTCSQNMNHEYMSWYRQDPGLGLRQIYYSMNVEVTDKGDVPEGYKVSRKEKRNFPLILESPSPNQTSLYFCASSQRGSGANVLTFGAGSRLTVL.

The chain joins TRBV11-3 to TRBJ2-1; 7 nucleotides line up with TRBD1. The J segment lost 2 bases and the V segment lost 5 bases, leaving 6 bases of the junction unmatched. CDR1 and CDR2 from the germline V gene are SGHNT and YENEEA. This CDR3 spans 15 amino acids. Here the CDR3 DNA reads TGTGCCAGCAGCGAGACAGGGTACGCCTACAATGAGCAGTTCTTC. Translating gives CASSETGYAYNEQFF. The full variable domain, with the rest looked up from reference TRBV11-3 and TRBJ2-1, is EAGVVQSPRYKIIEKKQPVAFWCNPISGHNTLYWYLQNLGQGPELLIRYENEEAVDDSQLPKDRFSAERLKGVDSTLKIQPAELGDSAVYLCASSETGYAYNEQFFGPGTRLTVL.

In nucleotides, the CDR3 is TGTGCCAGCAATCAGGGGGGACAGAGGAATCAGCCCCAGCATTTT. Its translation is CASNQGGQRNQPQHF. The rearrangement uses TRBV6-5 and TRBJ1-5, with 7 bases matching TRBD1. Germline V gene lookup returns CDR1 MNHEY and CDR2 SVGAGI. The ends lost 7 bases at V and 4 bases at J; junction bases unmatched: 10. The CDR3 runs 15 residues.

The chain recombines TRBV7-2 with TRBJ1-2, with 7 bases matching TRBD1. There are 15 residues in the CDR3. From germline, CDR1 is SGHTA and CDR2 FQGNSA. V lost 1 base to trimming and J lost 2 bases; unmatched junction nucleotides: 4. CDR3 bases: TGTGCCAGCAGCTTAGTAGGGGGCGAAAACTATGGCTACACCTTC. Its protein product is CASSLVGGENYGYTF.

The CDR3 sequence: CASSLGGARYGYTF. The CDR3 DNA is TGTGCCAGCAGCTTAGGGGGAGCCCGTTATGGCTACACCTTC. The J gene is TRBJ1-2, the V gene TRBV7-2; D gene ambiguous. Per germline, CDR1 SGHTA and CDR2 FQGNSA. CDR3 length: 14 amino acids. Deletions cut 1 base from V and 5 bases from J, with 11 bases between. Full variable domain (outside the CDR3, taken from reference TRBV7-2 and TRBJ1-2): GAGVSQSPSNKVTEKGKDVELRCDPISGHTALYWYRQSLGQGLEFLIYFQGNSAPDKSGLPSDRFSAERTGGSVSTLTIQRTQQEDSAVYLCASSLGGARYGYTFGSGTRLTVV.

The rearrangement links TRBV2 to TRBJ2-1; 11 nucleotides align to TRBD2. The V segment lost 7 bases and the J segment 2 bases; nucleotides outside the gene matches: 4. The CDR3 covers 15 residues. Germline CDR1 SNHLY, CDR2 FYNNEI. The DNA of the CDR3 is TGTGCCAGCAATAGCGGGGGGGCCCCCTACAATGAGCAGTTCTTC. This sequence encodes CASNSGGAPYNEQFF.

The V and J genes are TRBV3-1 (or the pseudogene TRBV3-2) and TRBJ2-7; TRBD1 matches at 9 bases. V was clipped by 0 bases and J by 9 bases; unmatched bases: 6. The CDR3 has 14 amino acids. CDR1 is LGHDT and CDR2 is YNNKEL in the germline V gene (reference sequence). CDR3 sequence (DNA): TGTGCCAGCAGCCAAGATGGGACAGGGTCGGGGCAGTACTTC. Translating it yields CASSQDGTGSGQYF.